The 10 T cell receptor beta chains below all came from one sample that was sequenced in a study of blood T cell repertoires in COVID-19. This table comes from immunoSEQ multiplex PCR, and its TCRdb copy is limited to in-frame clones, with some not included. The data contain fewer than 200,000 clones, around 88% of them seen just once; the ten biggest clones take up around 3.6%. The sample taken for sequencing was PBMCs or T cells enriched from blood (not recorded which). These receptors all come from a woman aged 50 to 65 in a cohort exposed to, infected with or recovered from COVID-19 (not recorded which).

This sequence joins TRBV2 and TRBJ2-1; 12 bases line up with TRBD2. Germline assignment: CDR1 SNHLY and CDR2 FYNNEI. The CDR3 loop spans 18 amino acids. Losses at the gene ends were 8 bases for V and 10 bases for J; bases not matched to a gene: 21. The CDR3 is CASQGVFGLAGGQGEQFF. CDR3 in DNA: TGTGCCAGCCAAGGGGTGTTTGGCCTAGCGGGAGGGCAAGGGGAGCAGTTCTTC.

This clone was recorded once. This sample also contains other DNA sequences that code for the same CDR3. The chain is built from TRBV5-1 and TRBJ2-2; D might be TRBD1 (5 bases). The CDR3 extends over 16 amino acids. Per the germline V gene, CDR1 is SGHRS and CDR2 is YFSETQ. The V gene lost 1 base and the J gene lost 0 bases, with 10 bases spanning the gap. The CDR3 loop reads CASSLQGFANTGELFF. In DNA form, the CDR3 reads TGCGCCAGCAGCTTGCAGGGTTTCGCGAACACCGGGGAGCTGTTTTTT.

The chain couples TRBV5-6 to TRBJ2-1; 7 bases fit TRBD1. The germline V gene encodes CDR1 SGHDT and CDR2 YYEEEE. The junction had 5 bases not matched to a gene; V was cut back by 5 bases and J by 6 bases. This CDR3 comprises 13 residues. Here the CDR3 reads CASRLTGANEQFF. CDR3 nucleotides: TGTGCCAGCAGGTTAACAGGGGCCAATGAGCAGTTCTTC.

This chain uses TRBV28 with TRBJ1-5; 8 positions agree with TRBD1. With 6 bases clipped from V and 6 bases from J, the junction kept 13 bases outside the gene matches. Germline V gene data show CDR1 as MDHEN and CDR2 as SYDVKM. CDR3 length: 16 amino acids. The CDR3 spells CASRGADRGEGQPQHF. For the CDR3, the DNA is TGTGCCAGCAGGGGAGCCGACAGGGGTGAAGGTCAGCCCCAGCATTTT.

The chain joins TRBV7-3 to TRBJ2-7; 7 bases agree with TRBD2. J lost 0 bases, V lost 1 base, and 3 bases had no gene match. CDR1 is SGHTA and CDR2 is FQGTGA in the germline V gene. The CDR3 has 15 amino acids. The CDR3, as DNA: TGTGCCAGCAGCTTAATGGCTAGCGGCTCCTACGAGCAGTACTTC. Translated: CASSLMASGSYEQYF.

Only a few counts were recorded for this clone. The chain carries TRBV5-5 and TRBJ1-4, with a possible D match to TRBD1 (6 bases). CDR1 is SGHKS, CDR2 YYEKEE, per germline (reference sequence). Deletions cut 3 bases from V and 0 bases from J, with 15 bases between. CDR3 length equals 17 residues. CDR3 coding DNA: TGTGCCAGCAGCTGGGGGACAACAGTTGCAACTAATGAAAAACTGTTTTTT. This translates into CASSWGTTVATNEKLFF. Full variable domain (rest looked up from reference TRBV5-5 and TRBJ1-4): DAGVTQSPTHLIKTRGQQVTLRCSPISGHKSVSWYQQVLGQGPQFIFQYYEKEERGRGNFPDRFSARQFPNYSSELNVNALLLGDSALYLCASSWGTTVATNEKLFFGSGTQLSVL.

CDR3 region: CASSLVRGPGTGELFF. Written as DNA, the CDR3 is TGTGCCAGCAGCTTAGTGAGGGGGCCGGGGACCGGGGAGCTGTTTTTT. The chain uses TRBV11-2 and TRBJ2-2; 7 nucleotides agree with TRBD1. Germline V lookup: CDR1 SGHAT, CDR2 FQNNGV. The CDR3 sequence is 16 residues long. Losses at the gene ends were 1 base for V and 5 bases for J; bases not matched to a gene: 7.

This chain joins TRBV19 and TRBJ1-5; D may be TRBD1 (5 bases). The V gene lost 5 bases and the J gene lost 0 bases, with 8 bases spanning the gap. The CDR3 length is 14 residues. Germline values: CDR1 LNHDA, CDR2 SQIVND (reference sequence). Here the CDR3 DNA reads TGTGCCAGTAGTGTACAGGTTAGCAATCAGCCCCAGCATTTT. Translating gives CASSVQVSNQPQHF.

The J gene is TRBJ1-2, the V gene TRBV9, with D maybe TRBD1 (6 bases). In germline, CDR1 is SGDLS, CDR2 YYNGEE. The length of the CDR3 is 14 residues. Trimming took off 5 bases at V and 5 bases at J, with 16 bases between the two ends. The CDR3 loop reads CASSLERQGYGYTF. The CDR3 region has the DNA TGTGCCAGCAGTTTAGAGAGGCAGGGGTATGGCTACACCTTC.

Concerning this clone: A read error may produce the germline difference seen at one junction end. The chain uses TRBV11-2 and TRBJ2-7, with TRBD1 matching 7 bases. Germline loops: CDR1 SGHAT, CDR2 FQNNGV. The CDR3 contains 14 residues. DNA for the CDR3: TGTGCCAGCAGCTTAGAACGGACAGGCCCACCTTTGTCGTTC. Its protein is CASSLERTGPPLSF.